This T cell receptor (beta chain) is drawn from a study of shared clonotypes between healthy human individuals. Study-wide results and limits: Naive subsets tended to show greater estimated richness than memory subsets. The low donor count limited represented genetic and exposure-history diversity. Clonotypes shared by all four donors outscored non-shared clonotypes in generation probability.

Remarks on this clone: Its antigen remains unidentified.

Naive CD8 populations comprised CD45RO-negative cells positively selected for CCR7, excluding terminally differentiated effector memory CD45RA+ cells. Trimming cost V 5 bases and J 5 bases, with 10 bases left between them. This CDR3 contains 12 residues. The germline V gene has CDR1 SEHNR and CDR2 FQNEAQ (reference sequence). Deep-level assay runs were performed. TCRdb's copy holds only in-frame clones and misses some; the assay was immunoSEQ multiplex PCR. The table has roughly 1,800,000 clones, about 95% seen once. The origin of this receptor is a man aged 18 to 30 in good health. V gene TRBV7-9 combines with J gene TRBJ2-7; no definite D call. The specimen was naive CD8+ T cells sorted from blood. The CDR3 spells CASSPVPNEQYF. The CDR3 nucleotides are TGTGCCAGCAGCCCCGTCCCAAACGAGCAGTACTTC.